The sequence of this T cell receptor (beta chain) was determined in a study of beta chain features in type 1 diabetes. Expressed TCRB transcripts were sequenced because the isolated RNA had all been reverse transcribed beforehand. Approximately 3.5 million reads per sample on average were obtained from naive, central memory and regulatory T cell samples. TCRdb keeps only in-frame clones here, not all; method: immunoSEQ multiplex PCR. The data contain about 640,000 clones, approximately 13% of them singletons. This clone was observed a few times. Its specificity is unknown. The CDR3 has 16 residues. Germline assignment: CDR1 LGHNA and CDR2 YSLEER. V lost 0 bases and J 6 bases, leaving 17 bases between the germline ends. Study-level results: There was a moderate but significant shortening of TCRB CDR3s in all four CD4+ subsets of Type 1 diabetes patients. Researchers could not determine here whether HLA type influences TCRB rearrangement.

Sequencing was carried out using naive CD4+ T cells from blood. This TCR came from a man aged 25 to 40 with type 1 diabetes. The genes are TRBV4-3 and TRBJ1-1; D remains unclear. Here the CDR3 reads CASSQDPVAANPEAFF. CDR3 nucleotides: TGCGCCAGCAGCCAAGATCCCGTGGCAGCTAACCCTGAAGCTTTCTTT.